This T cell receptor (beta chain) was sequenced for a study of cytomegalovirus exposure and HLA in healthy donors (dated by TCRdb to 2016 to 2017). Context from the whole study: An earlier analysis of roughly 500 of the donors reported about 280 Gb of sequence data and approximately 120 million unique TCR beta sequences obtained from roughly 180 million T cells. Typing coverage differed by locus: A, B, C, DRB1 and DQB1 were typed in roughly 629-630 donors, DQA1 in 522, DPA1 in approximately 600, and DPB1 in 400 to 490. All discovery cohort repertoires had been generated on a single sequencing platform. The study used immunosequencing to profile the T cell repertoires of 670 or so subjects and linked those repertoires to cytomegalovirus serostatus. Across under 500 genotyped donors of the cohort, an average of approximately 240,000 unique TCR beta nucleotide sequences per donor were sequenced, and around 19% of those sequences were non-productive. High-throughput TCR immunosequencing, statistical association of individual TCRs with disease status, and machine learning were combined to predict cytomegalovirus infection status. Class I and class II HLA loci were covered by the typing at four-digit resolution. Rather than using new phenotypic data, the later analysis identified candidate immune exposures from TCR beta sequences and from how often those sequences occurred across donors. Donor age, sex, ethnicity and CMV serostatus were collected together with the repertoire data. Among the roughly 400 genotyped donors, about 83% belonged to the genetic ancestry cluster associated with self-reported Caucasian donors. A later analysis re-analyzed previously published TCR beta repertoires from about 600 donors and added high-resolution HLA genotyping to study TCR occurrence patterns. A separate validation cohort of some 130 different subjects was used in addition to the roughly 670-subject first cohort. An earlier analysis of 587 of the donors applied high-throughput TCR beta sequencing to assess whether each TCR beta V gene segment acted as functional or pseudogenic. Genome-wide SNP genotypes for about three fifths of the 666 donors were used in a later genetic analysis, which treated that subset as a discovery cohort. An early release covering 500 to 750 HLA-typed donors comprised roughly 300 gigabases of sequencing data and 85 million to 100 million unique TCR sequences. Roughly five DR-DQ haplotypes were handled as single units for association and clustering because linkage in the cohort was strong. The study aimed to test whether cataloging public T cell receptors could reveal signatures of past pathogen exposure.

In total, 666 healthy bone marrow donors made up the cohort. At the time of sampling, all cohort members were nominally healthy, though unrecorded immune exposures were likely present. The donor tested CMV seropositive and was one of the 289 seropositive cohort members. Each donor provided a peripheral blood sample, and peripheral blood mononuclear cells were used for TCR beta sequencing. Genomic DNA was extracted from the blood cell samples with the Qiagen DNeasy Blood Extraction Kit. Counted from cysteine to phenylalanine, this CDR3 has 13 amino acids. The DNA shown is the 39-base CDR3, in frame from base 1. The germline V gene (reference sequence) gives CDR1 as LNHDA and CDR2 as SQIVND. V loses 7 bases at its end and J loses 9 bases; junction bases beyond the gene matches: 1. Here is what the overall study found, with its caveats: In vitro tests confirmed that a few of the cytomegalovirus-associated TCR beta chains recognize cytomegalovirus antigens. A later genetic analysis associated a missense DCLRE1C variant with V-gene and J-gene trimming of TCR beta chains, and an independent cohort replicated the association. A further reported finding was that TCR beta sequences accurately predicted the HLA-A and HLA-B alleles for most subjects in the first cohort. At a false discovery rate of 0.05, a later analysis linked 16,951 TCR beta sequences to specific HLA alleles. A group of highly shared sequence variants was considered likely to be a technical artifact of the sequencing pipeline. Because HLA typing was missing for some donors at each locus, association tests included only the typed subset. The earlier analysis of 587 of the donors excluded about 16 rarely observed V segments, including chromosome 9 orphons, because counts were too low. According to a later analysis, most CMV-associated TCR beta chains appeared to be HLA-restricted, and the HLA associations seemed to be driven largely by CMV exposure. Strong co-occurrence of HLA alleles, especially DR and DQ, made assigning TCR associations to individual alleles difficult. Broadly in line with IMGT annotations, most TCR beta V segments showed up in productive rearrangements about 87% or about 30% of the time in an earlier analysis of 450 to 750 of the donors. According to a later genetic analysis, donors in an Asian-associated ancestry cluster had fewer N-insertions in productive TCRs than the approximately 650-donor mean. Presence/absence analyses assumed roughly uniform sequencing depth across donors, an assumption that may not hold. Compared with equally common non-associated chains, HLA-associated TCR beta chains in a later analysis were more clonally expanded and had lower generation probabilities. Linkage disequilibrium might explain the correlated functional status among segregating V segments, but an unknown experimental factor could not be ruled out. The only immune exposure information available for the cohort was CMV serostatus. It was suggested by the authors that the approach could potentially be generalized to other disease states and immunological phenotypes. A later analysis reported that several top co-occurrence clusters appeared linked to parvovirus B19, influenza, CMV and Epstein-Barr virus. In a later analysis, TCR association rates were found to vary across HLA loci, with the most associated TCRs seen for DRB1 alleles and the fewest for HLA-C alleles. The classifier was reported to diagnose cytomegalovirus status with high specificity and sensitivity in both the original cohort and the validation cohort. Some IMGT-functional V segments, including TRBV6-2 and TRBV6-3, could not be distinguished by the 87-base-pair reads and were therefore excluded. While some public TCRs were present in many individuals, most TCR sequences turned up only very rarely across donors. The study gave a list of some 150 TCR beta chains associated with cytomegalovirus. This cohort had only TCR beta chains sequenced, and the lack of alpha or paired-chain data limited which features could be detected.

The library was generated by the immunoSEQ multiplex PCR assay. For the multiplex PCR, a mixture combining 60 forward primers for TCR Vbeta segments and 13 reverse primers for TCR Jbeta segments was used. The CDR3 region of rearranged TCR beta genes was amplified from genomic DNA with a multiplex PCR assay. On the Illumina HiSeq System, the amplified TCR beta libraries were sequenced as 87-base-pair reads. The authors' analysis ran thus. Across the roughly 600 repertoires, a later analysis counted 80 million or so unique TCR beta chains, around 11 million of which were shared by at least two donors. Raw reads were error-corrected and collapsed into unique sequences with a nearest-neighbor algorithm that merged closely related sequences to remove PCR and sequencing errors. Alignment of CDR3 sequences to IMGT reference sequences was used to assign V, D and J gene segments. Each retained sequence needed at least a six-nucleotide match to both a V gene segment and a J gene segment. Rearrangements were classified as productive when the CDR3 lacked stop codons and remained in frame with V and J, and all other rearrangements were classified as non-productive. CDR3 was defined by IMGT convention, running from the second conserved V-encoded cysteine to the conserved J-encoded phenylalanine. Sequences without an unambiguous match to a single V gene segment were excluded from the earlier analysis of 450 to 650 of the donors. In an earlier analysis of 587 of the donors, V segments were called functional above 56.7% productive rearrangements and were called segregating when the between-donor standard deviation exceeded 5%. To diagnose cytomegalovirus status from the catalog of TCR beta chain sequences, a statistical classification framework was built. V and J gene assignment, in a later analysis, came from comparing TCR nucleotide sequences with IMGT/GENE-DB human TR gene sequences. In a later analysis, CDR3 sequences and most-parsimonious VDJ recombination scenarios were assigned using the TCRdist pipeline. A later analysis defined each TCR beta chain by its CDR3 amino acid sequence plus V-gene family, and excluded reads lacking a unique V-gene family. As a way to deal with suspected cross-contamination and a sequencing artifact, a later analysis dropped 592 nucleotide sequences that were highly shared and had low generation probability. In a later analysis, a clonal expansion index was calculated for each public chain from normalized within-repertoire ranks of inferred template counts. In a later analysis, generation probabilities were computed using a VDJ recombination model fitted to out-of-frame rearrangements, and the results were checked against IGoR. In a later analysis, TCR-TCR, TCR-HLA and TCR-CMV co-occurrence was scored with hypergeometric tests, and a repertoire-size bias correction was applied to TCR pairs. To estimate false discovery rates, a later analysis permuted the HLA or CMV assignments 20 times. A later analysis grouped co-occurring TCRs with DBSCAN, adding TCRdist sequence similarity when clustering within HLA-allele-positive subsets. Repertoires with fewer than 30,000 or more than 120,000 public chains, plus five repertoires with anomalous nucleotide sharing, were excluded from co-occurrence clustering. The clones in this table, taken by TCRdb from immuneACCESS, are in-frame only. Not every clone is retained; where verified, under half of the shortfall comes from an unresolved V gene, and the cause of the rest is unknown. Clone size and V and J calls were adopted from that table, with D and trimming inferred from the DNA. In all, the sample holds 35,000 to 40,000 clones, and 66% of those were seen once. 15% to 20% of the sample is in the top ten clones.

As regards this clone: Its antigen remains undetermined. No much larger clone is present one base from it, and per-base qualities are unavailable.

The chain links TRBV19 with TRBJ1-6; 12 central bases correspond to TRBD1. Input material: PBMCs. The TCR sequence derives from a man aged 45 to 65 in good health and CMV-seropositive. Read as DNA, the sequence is TGTGCCAGTATGGGACAGGGGGCTTCACCCCTCCACTTT. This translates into CASMGQGASPLHF.